The rows below give T cell receptor beta chains drawn from one sample of a study of identical twins. TCRdb analysed the 5' RACE reads with MiXCR anew, one entry per CDR3 protein. This sample has 240,000 or so distinct CDR3 sequences, with approximately 12% found just once. The same data also contributed to another study, on yellow fever vaccine responses in identical twins.

The specimen was memory (CD45RO+) T cells sorted from blood. These TCRs come from a woman in her late teens or twenties in good health. Both conserved end residues are part of each CDR3. A D gene is named only where the DNA matches it firmly. Clone size, where shown, is once, few, many, or a class for clones that have expanded.

v_call,clone_size,j_call,d_call,cdr3_aa,cdr3_nt
TRBV19,few,TRBJ2-2,.,CASSIEGYTGELFF,TGTGCCAGTAGTATAGAGGGGTACACCGGGGAGCTGTTTTTT
TRBV4-1,many,TRBJ2-7,.,CASSQEGSGPYEQYF,TGCGCCAGCAGCCAAGAGGGCAGCGGTCCCTACGAGCAGTACTTC
TRBV6-1,few,TRBJ2-1,TRBD2,CASSPRTSGSSEQFF,TGTGCCAGCAGTCCGAGGACTAGCGGGAGTAGTGAGCAGTTCTTC
TRBV21-1,.,TRBJ2-7,.,CASSAYEQYF,TGTGCCAGCAGCGCCTACGAGCAGTACTTC
TRBV5-6,few,TRBJ2-1,TRBD2,CASSRTSGGLNEQFF,TGTGCCAGCAGCAGGACTAGCGGAGGACTGAATGAGCAGTTCTTC
TRBV7-9,.,TRBJ2-5,.,CASSLGLAERQETQYF,TGTGCCAGCAGCTTAGGGTTAGCGGAGCGACAAGAGACCCAGTACTTC
TRBV15,few,TRBJ2-5,TRBD2,CATSRDLAGGRRETQYF,TGTGCCACCAGCAGAGATCTAGCGGGGGGCCGCCGTGAGACCCAGTACTTC
TRBV15,.,TRBJ1-4,.,CATSREMGAGDEKLFF,TGTGCCACCAGCAGAGAGATGGGGGCAGGGGATGAAAAACTGTTTTTT
TRBV28,few,TRBJ1-5,.,CASSLPVSNQPQHF,TGTGCCAGCAGTTTACCCGTTAGCAATCAGCCCCAGCATTTT
TRBV27,.,TRBJ1-1,.,CAWKRGTEAFF,TGTGCCTGGAAGAGAGGGACTGAAGCTTTCTTT
TRBV23-1,once,TRBJ1-5,.,CASSQSTENSNQPQHF,TGCGCCAGCAGTCAATCTACAGAAAATAGCAATCAGCCCCAGCATTTT
TRBV24-1,many,TRBJ1-1,.,CATSDPLGGTEAFF,TGTGCCACCAGTGACCCTTTGGGGGGGACTGAAGCTTTCTTT
TRBV5-1,.,TRBJ2-3,TRBD2,CASSWGGSTDTQYF,TGCGCCAGCAGCTGGGGAGGGAGCACAGATACGCAGTATTTT
TRBV12-3/TRBV12-4,.,TRBJ2-1,.,CASTYLPGRGNEQFF,TGTGCCAGCACCTACCTCCCGGGCCGGGGAAATGAGCAGTTCTTC
TRBV5-1,few,TRBJ1-2,TRBD1,CASSPQTGDGYTF,TGCGCCAGCAGCCCCCAGACAGGGGATGGCTACACCTTC
TRBV11-2,few,TRBJ2-5,.,CASSGGAETQYF,TGTGCCAGCAGCGGGGGGGCAGAGACCCAGTACTTC
TRBV29-1,.,TRBJ2-7,.,CSVEGVYEQYF,TGCAGCGTTGAAGGTGTCTACGAGCAGTACTTC
TRBV5-4,.,TRBJ2-5,TRBD1,CATKTGGKEETQYF,TGTGCCACCAAGACAGGGGGAAAGGAAGAGACCCAGTACTTC
TRBV18,.,TRBJ2-7,TRBD1,CASSPGTGDEQYF,TGTGCCAGCTCACCCGGGACAGGGGACGAGCAGTACTTC
TRBV12-3/TRBV12-4,few,TRBJ2-5,.,CASSEAGKRQETQYF,TGTGCCAGCAGTGAGGCGGGAAAAAGACAAGAGACCCAGTACTTC
TRBV2,.,TRBJ2-5,.,CASAGVVGKGTQYF,TGTGCCAGCGCTGGGGTTGTGGGGAAAGGTACCCAGTACTTC
TRBV15,many,TRBJ2-7,.,CATSSLNIYEQYF,TGTGCCACCAGCAGCCTAAATATCTACGAGCAGTACTTC
TRBV7-2,few,TRBJ1-2,TRBD1,CASSFLRDSRYTF,TGTGCCAGCAGCTTTCTCCGGGACAGCCGCTACACCTTC
TRBV18,.,TRBJ1-1,.,CASSPQSEAFF,TGTGCCAGCTCACCACAGTCTGAAGCTTTCTTT
TRBV7-2,few,TRBJ2-1,TRBD2,CASSLVRDYLSFF,TGTGCCAGCAGCTTAGTCCGGGACTACCTATCGTTCTTC
TRBV6-1,few,TRBJ2-7,.,CASSESRASNEQYF,TGTGCCAGCAGTGAAAGCAGGGCAAGCAACGAGCAGTACTTC
TRBV3-1,many,TRBJ2-7,.,CASSQYGQDYEQYF,TGTGCCAGCAGCCAATATGGACAAGACTACGAGCAGTACTTC
TRBV7-8,.,TRBJ2-5,.,CASPPEDGSQVETQYF,TGTGCCAGTCCTCCTGAAGACGGGAGTCAGGTGGAGACCCAGTACTTC
TRBV12-3/TRBV12-4,many,TRBJ2-6,TRBD2,CASSLAGARGANVLTF,TGTGCCAGCAGCCTAGCGGGGGCGCGAGGGGCCAACGTCCTGACTTTC
TRBV14,.,TRBJ2-7,.,CASSPLQGRYEQYF,TGTGCCAGCAGCCCGCTACAGGGAAGGTACGAGCAGTACTTC
TRBV12-3/TRBV12-4,.,TRBJ1-6,.,CASSGGVNQSPLHF,TGTGCCAGCAGTGGGGGTGTGAATCAATCACCCCTCCACTTT
TRBV7-9,few,TRBJ2-1,TRBD2,CASSPLADTSYNEQFF,TGTGCCAGCAGCCCACTAGCGGACACCTCCTACAATGAGCAGTTCTTC
TRBV27,few,TRBJ2-7,.,CASSLHYF,TGTGCCAGCAGCCTTCATTACTTC
TRBV5-1,few,TRBJ1-1,.,CVSSFGDLNTEAFF,TGCGTCAGCAGCTTCGGAGACTTGAACACTGAAGCTTTCTTT
TRBV20-1,.,TRBJ2-7,TRBD2,CSARGRASGAHSYEQYF,TGCAGTGCTAGAGGGCGAGCTAGCGGGGCCCATTCCTACGAGCAGTACTTC
TRBV12-3/TRBV12-4,.,TRBJ2-3,.,CASSFGQQVRDTQYF,TGTGCCAGCAGTTTCGGTCAGCAAGTAAGGGATACGCAGTATTTT
TRBV6-4,.,TRBJ2-1,TRBD2,CASSDSGTSGSNEQFF,TGTGCCAGCAGTGATTCCGGGACTAGCGGGAGTAATGAGCAGTTCTTC
TRBV5-1,many,TRBJ2-1,.,CASSLVGGAYNEQFF,TGCGCCAGCAGCTTAGTGGGAGGCGCCTACAATGAGCAGTTCTTC
TRBV12-3/TRBV12-4,few,TRBJ1-3,.,CASSFSGPFFSGNTIYF,TGTGCCAGCAGCTTCTCCGGACCGTTCTTCTCTGGAAACACCATATATTTT
TRBV7-3,many,TRBJ1-1,.,CASSLTSDRLNTEAFF,TGTGCCAGCAGCTTAACGTCAGATAGGCTGAACACTGAAGCTTTCTTT
TRBV28,few,TRBJ2-5,TRBD2,CASSLVGKSGLTGRETQYF,TGTGCCAGCAGTTTAGTGGGGAAATCGGGACTAACGGGTCGGGAGACCCAGTACTTC
TRBV12-3/TRBV12-4,many,TRBJ2-1,.,CASSFSGDNNEQFF,TGTGCCAGCAGTTTCTCGGGAGACAATAATGAGCAGTTCTTC
TRBV10-3,.,TRBJ2-7,.,CAIRLTDYEQYF,TGTGCCATCAGACTAACGGATTACGAGCAGTACTTC
TRBV3-1,.,TRBJ2-7,.,CASSPIEPTSEQYF,TGTGCCAGCAGCCCTATCGAACCCACGAGCGAGCAGTACTTC
TRBV20-1,.,TRBJ2-6,.,CSAAATGISGANVLTF,TGCAGTGCTGCGGCGACAGGCATCTCTGGGGCCAACGTCCTGACTTTC
TRBV7-2,many,TRBJ1-2,.,CASSFAGSYGYTF,TGTGCCAGCAGCTTTGCAGGGTCCTATGGCTACACCTTC
TRBV7-8,many,TRBJ2-1,TRBD2,CASSPRSGGYNEQFF,TGTGCCAGCAGCCCCAGGAGCGGGGGTTACAATGAGCAGTTCTTC
TRBV6-5,.,TRBJ2-3,TRBD1,CAVRGRADTQYF,TGTGCCGTCAGGGGGCGGGCAGATACGCAGTATTTT
TRBV12-3/TRBV12-4,many,TRBJ1-1,.,CASSFPYNTEAFF,TGTGCCAGCAGTTTTCCTTACAACACTGAAGCTTTCTTT
TRBV6-2/TRBV6-3,few,TRBJ1-1,.,CASNPNALGNTEAFF,TGTGCCAGCAACCCCAACGCTTTAGGGAACACTGAAGCTTTCTTT
TRBV5-4,.,TRBJ2-2,.,CASMDVNTGELFF,TGTGCCAGCATGGACGTTAACACCGGGGAGCTGTTTTTT
TRBV9,few,TRBJ1-5,.,CASSVGPVGASNQPQHF,TGTGCCAGCAGCGTAGGTCCGGTGGGGGCAAGCAATCAGCCCCAGCATTTT
TRBV27,.,TRBJ1-4,.,CASSPRPTGLKLFF,TGTGCCAGCAGTCCCAGACCGACAGGCCTAAAACTGTTTTTT
TRBV11-3,few,TRBJ2-7,.,CASSPNRNSYEQYF,TGTGCCAGCAGCCCAAACCGAAATAGCTACGAGCAGTACTTC
TRBV12-3/TRBV12-4,many,TRBJ2-6,.,CASSLLSSGANVLTF,TGTGCCAGCTCACTACTGAGCTCTGGGGCCAACGTCCTGACTTTC
TRBV24-1,.,TRBJ2-3,.,CATSDLGEDTQYF,TGTGCCACCAGTGATTTGGGGGAAGATACGCAGTATTTT
TRBV12-5,.,TRBJ2-3,TRBD1,CASGLGDLTGISTDTQYF,TGTGCTAGTGGCTTGGGGGACCTGACAGGGATTAGCACAGATACGCAGTATTTT
TRBV7-8,few,TRBJ2-1,TRBD1,CASSWSGQGAYNEQFF,TGTGCCAGCAGCTGGTCGGGACAGGGGGCCTACAATGAGCAGTTCTTC
TRBV12-3/TRBV12-4,many,TRBJ2-1,TRBD1,CASSIDRDRVNEQFF,TGTGCCAGCAGCATAGACCGGGACAGGGTTAATGAGCAGTTCTTC